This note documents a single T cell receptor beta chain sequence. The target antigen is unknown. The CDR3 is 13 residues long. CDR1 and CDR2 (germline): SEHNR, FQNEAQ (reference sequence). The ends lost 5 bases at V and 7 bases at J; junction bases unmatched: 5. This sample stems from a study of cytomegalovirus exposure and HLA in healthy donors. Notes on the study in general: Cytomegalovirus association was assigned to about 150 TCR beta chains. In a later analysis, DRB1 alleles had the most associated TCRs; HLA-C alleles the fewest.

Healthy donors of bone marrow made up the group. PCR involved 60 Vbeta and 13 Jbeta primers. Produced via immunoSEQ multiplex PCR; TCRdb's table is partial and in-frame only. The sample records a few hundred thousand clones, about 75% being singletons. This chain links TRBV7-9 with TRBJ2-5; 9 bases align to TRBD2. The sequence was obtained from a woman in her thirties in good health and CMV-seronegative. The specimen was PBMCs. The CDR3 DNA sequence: TGTGCCAGCAGCCGTGAAGCGGGGGGGACCCAGTACTTC. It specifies CASSREAGGTQYF.